This T cell receptor beta chain came from a study of CXCR3-negative and CXCR3-positive naive CD8 T cells. Study-level results: Hydrophobicity was higher for TRB CDR3s found in CXCR3-positive naive cells than in CXCR3-negative naive cells.

The CDR3 contains 17 residues. Germline CDR1 SEHNR, CDR2 FQNEAQ (reference sequence). Comment on this clonotype: Antigen specificity is unknown.

The libraries of TRB cDNA were constructed through 5' RACE using UMI labels. TCRdb re-called the 5' RACE reads and gives one entry per CDR3 protein, without DNA. This repertoire comprises approximately 120,000 distinct CDR3 sequences; its ten largest clones make up approximately 0.36%. The chain joins TRBV7-9 to TRBJ2-5; absent DNA, TCRdb's TRBD1 call cannot be checked. This receptor was obtained from a human donor in good health. Some clones in this sample may be carry-over from other donors' samples. Sequencing input: naive CXCR3+ CD8+ T cells from blood. The subset here: CD45RO-CCR7+CD27+CD95- naive CD8+ T cells expressing CXCR3 (TNR3+). The CDR3 reads CASSPRDRARERGTQYF. The entire variable domain, with the rest obtained from reference TRBV7-9 and TRBJ2-5, is as follows: DTGVSQNPRHKITKRGQNVTFRCDPISEHNRLYWYRQTLGQGPEFLTYFQNEAQLEKSRLLSDRFSAERPKGSFSTLEIQRTEQGDSAMYLCASSPRDRARERGTQYFGPGTRLLVL.